This is a list of T cell receptor beta chains from one sample in a study of blood T cell repertoires in COVID-19. The data were produced by immunoSEQ multiplex PCR, yet TCRdb's version contains in-frame clones alone and is incomplete. The sample yields over 85,000 clones, 70% to 90% seen once. The sequencing input was peripheral blood. All receptors come from a man aged 45 to 65 with active COVID-19. Each CDR3 is given with its conserved first and last residue. A D gene is named only where the DNA matches it firmly. Clone size is given for some rows only: seen once, a few or many times, or a class if the clone is expanded.

-,TRBJ2-3,TRBV19,once,CASSIEPGRDTQYF,TGTGCCAGTAGTATAGAACCAGGGAGGGATACGCAGTATTTT
TRBD1,TRBJ2-7,TRBV19,-,CASSIMTGGFIGEQYF,TGTGCCAGTAGTATAATGACAGGGGGCTTCATCGGCGAGCAGTACTTC
-,TRBJ1-2,TRBV12-3/TRBV12-4,-,CASTPLGSGYTF,TGTGCCAGCACCCCCCTGGGGAGTGGCTACACCTTC
TRBD1,TRBJ1-2,TRBV4-1,-,CASSQSPGQGNANYGYTF,TGCGCCAGCAGCCAATCTCCGGGACAGGGGAACGCAAACTATGGCTACACCTTC
TRBD1,TRBJ1-2,TRBV6-2/TRBV6-3,-,CASSHGTANYGYTF,TGTGCCAGCAGCCACGGGACAGCTAACTATGGCTACACCTTC
-,TRBJ1-6,TRBV4-1,-,CASSQSVRSPLHF,TGCGCCAGCAGCCAATCCGTGCGTTCACCCCTCCACTTT
TRBD2,TRBJ2-7,TRBV19,few,CASSMNTLAGAYEQYF,TGTGCCAGTAGTATGAACACCCTAGCGGGGGCCTACGAGCAGTACTTC
TRBD2,TRBJ2-5,TRBV5-6,-,CASSSGGLAQETQYF,TGTGCCAGCAGCTCAGGAGGACTAGCCCAAGAGACCCAGTACTTC
TRBD2,TRBJ2-3,TRBV5-4,once,CASSLGLAEDTQYF,TGTGCCAGCAGCCTGGGACTAGCGGAGGATACGCAGTATTTT
-,TRBJ2-3,TRBV7-2,-,CASSSHQIGDTQYF,TGTGCCAGCAGCTCTCATCAGATTGGAGATACGCAGTATTTT
TRBD2,TRBJ2-3,TRBV2,-,CASSEVPSGGDTQYF,TGTGCCAGCAGTGAGGTTCCTAGCGGGGGGGATACGCAGTATTTT
TRBD1,TRBJ2-7,TRBV11-2,-,CASSPRQGAVYEQYF,TGTGCCAGCAGCCCTCGACAGGGGGCGGTGTACGAGCAGTACTTC
-,TRBJ2-7,TRBV24-1,few,CATSEVREYEQYF,TGTGCCACCAGTGAGGTCAGGGAATACGAGCAGTACTTC
TRBD1,TRBJ1-5,TRBV25-1,-,CAIKPDRGTGCNQPQHF,TGTGCCATCAAACCCGACCGAGGGACAGGGTGTAATCAGCCCCAGCATTTT
TRBD1,TRBJ2-7,TRBV19,-,CASRAGTGGREQYF,TGTGCCAGTAGGGCCGGCACAGGGGGTAGGGAGCAGTACTTC
-,TRBJ2-5,TRBV14,-,CASSQWGLGGETQYF,TGTGCCAGCAGCCAATGGGGGTTAGGGGGAGAGACCCAGTACTTC
-,TRBJ2-3,TRBV5-4,-,CASSLDYVGTDTQYF,TGTGCCAGCAGCCTCGACTACGTAGGAACAGATACGCAGTATTTT
TRBD2,TRBJ2-7,TRBV6-5,-,CASSSPGTRIPYEQYF,TGTGCCAGCAGTTCCCCCGGGACTAGGATCCCCTACGAGCAGTACTTC
-,TRBJ1-1,TRBV11-2,-,CASSSIRGGDTEAFF,TGTGCCAGCAGCTCGATAAGGGGGGGGGACACTGAAGCTTTCTTT
-,TRBJ2-7,TRBV5-1,-,CASSLAGVSGGQYF,TGCGCCAGCAGCCTCGCAGGGGTTAGTGGAGGGCAGTACTTC
TRBD2,TRBJ2-3,TRBV3-1/TRBV3-2,-,CASKLAGGPADTQYF,TGTGCCAGCAAGCTGGCGGGGGGGCCGGCAGATACGCAGTATTTT
TRBD1,TRBJ1-2,TRBV19,few,CASRKSGTGYGYTF,TGTGCCAGTAGAAAATCCGGGACAGGGTATGGCTACACCTTC
TRBD1,TRBJ2-3,TRBV29-1,-,CSGGTGRSTDTQYF,TGCAGCGGGGGGACAGGGCGGAGCACAGATACGCAGTATTTT
TRBD2,TRBJ2-1,TRBV7-9,-,CASSAASGLSYNEQFF,TGTGCCAGCAGCGCAGCTAGCGGTCTATCCTACAATGAGCAGTTCTTC
TRBD1,TRBJ1-6,TRBV30,-,CAWRGTGDNSPLHF,TGTGCCTGGAGGGGGACAGGGGATAATTCACCCCTCCACTTT
TRBD2,TRBJ2-2,TRBV5-5,-,CASSLREGSTGELFF,TGTGCCAGCAGCTTGCGGGAGGGGAGCACCGGGGAGCTGTTTTTT
TRBD2,TRBJ2-2,TRBV5-4,-,CASSSGLAFVSGGELFF,TGTGCCAGCAGCTCCGGACTAGCGTTTGTAAGTGGCGGGGAGCTGTTTTTT
-,TRBJ2-3,TRBV27,-,CASSHLGQGVGDTQYF,TGTGCCAGCAGCCATCTCGGCCAGGGTGTTGGGGATACGCAGTATTTT
TRBD2,TRBJ2-3,TRBV7-2,-,CASSLRPTSGGATDTQYF,TGTGCCAGCAGCTTACGACCGACTAGCGGGGGGGCGACAGATACGCAGTATTTT
TRBD2,TRBJ2-1,TRBV11-2,few,CASRRPGLAIARRWNEQFF,TGTGCCAGCAGACGACCGGGACTAGCCATAGCCCGTAGGTGGAATGAGCAGTTCTTC